These 27 T cell receptor beta chains share one sample of origin, sequenced in a study of blood T cell repertoires in COVID-19. The protocol was immunoSEQ multiplex PCR, while the TCRdb copy is restricted to in-frame clones and leaves out a portion. The sample has 150,000 to 200,000 clones; 75% to 90% are singletons. The sequenced sample consisted of peripheral blood. The receptor source for this set is a human donor in a cohort sampled during active COVID-19.

As DNA, the CDR3 is TGCGCCAGCAGCCCCCGTTCTGCGGGGCGCCGCTACGAGCAGTACTTC. It specifies CASSPRSAGRRYEQYF. J is TRBJ2-7 and V is TRBV5-1; tentatively, D is TRBD2 (6 bases). V dropped 4 bases and J dropped 3 bases, with 20 bases sitting between them. The CDR3 length is 16 residues. Germline V lookup: CDR1 SGHRS, CDR2 YFSETQ.

The chain combines TRBV29-1 with TRBJ1-2; D is perhaps TRBD1 (5 bases). The germline V and J ends were trimmed by 6 bases and 2 bases, with 10 bases remaining between them. The CDR3 sequence is 12 residues long. Germline V gene lookup returns CDR1 SQVTM and CDR2 ANQGSEA. As DNA, the CDR3 is TGCAGCGTCTTCAGGGTAAACTATGGCTACACCTTC. It yields the protein CSVFRVNYGYTF.

The rearrangement joins TRBV3-1 (or the pseudogene TRBV3-2) to TRBJ2-1, with unresolved D. CDR3 length equals 16 residues. V lost 4 bases to trimming and J lost 3 bases, with 16 bases between them. Germline values: CDR1 LGHDT, CDR2 YNNKEL (reference sequence). The CDR3 is CASSPPVSAYYNEQFF. CDR3 sequence (DNA): TGTGCCAGCAGCCCGCCCGTAAGCGCATACTACAATGAGCAGTTCTTC.

This rearrangement joins TRBV29-1 to TRBJ2-2, with TRBD1 as a possible D gene (6 bases). The CDR3 contains 13 residues. Germline loops: CDR1 SQVTM, CDR2 ANQGSEA. The V gene lost 7 bases and the J gene lost 4 bases, with 13 bases spanning the gap. The CDR3: CSAGTRTTGELFF. In nucleotides, the CDR3 is TGCAGCGCCGGGACAAGAACCACCGGGGAGCTGTTTTTT.

The chain combines TRBV10-3 with TRBJ1-1, with D possibly being TRBD1 (6 bases). Per the germline V gene, CDR1 is ENHRY and CDR2 is SYGVKD. V was cut by 7 bases and J by 4 bases, with 13 bases left in between. There are 13 residues in the CDR3. CDR3 protein: CAIKGDPGTEAFF. CDR3 sequence (DNA): TGTGCCATCAAGGGGGACCCCGGCACTGAAGCTTTCTTT.

The chain employs TRBV28 and TRBJ1-1, with D maybe TRBD1 (5 bases). The CDR3 runs 15 residues. V was cut by 2 bases and J by 0 bases, with 10 bases left in between. The V gene's germline CDR1 is MDHEN and CDR2 SYDVKM. In nucleotides, the CDR3 is TGTGCCAGCAGTTTAAAGGCAGGGTTGAACACTGAAGCTTTCTTT. This encodes CASSLKAGLNTEAFF. Filled out from reference TRBV28 and TRBJ1-1, the complete variable domain reads DVKVTQSSRYLVKRTGEKVFLECVQDMDHENMFWYRQDPGLGLRLIYFSYDVKMKEKGDIPEGYSVSREKKERFSLILESASTNQTSMYLCASSLKAGLNTEAFFGQGTRLTVV.

The rearrangement joins TRBV6-5 to TRBJ1-2; TRBD1 might be the D (6 bases). Germline lookup yields CDR1 MNHEY and CDR2 SVGAGI. The CDR3 length is 15 residues. With 6 bases removed from V and 0 bases from J, the gap between germline ends came to 14 bases. CDR3 coding DNA: TGTGCCAGCAGCAAGGACAGCCTAGCTAACTATGGCTACACCTTC. As protein: CASSKDSLANYGYTF.

This rearrangement joins TRBV7-8 to TRBJ1-5; D is unclear. CDR3 length equals 13 residues. Trimming left V 5 bases short and J 4 bases short, with 9 bases between. Germline CDR1 reads SGHVS; CDR2 reads FQNEAQ. The CDR3, as DNA: TGTGCCAGCAGCCCGACGGGGAATCAGCCCCAGCATTTT. The encoded protein is CASSPTGNQPQHF. Full variable domain (rest looked up from reference TRBV7-8 and TRBJ1-5): GAGVSQSPRYKVAKRGQDVALRCDPISGHVSLFWYQQALGQGPEFLTYFQNEAQLDKSGLPSDRFFAERPEGSVSTLKIQRTQQEDSAVYLCASSPTGNQPQHFGDGTRLSIL.

This rearrangement joins TRBV9 to TRBJ1-2; 8 bases line up with TRBD1. This CDR3 comprises 14 residues. Germline values: CDR1 SGDLS, CDR2 YYNGEE. J gave up 5 bases and V 1 base, and 4 bases lay outside the gene matches. The CDR3 coding sequence is TGTGCCAGCAGCGTATTGACAGGGGAGTATGGCTACACCTTC. It codes for CASSVLTGEYGYTF.

In its sample, this clone was seen a few times. This chain joins TRBV6-6 and TRBJ1-2; no clear D. Trimming shortened V by 5 bases and J by 4 bases, and 17 bases separated the two germline ends. This CDR3 comprises 15 residues. Germline V gene sequence: CDR1 MNHNY, CDR2 SVGAGI (reference sequence). CDR3 amino acids: CASSGDEGPTYGYTF. DNA of the CDR3: TGTGCCAGCAGTGGGGATGAGGGCCCTACCTATGGCTACACCTTC.

The genes are TRBV5-5 and TRBJ2-7; D is perhaps TRBD1 (5 bases). CDR3 length: 12 residues. The germline CDR1 and CDR2 sequences are SGHKS and YYEKEE (reference sequence). Trimming took 0 bases from V and 4 from J, leaving 5 bases between them. CDR3: CASSLEGYEQYF. The CDR3 region has the DNA TGTGCCAGCAGCTTGGAGGGGTACGAGCAGTACTTC.

V is TRBV29-1 and J is TRBJ2-2; D tentatively fits TRBD1 or TRBD2 (5 bases each). The V end was cut by 7 bases, the J end by 7 bases, with 10 bases between. Germline CDR1 is SQVTM and CDR2 is ANQGSEA. The CDR3 covers 11 residues. DNA for the CDR3: TGCAGCGGGGGACGGGGCGGGGAGCTGTTTTTT. Protein sequence: CSGGRGGELFF.

The chain recombines TRBV5-1 with TRBJ1-5, with D maybe TRBD1 (5 bases). The CDR3 spans 17 residues. The germline V gene has CDR1 SGHRS and CDR2 YFSETQ. The V and J ends lost 1 base and 3 bases respectively, with 17 bases between them. This CDR3 is CASSLRVPRAPNQPQHF. The CDR3, as DNA: TGCGCCAGCAGCTTGAGGGTTCCCAGGGCGCCCAATCAGCCCCAGCATTTT.

The rearrangement joins TRBV7-2 to TRBJ2-7; D is undetermined. Trimming took off 3 bases at V and 2 bases at J, with 5 bases between the two ends. The germline gives CDR1 SGHTA, CDR2 FQGNSA. This CDR3 is 12 amino acids long. This CDR3 is CASSFSTYEQYF. The CDR3 coding sequence is TGTGCCAGCAGCTTTTCTACCTACGAGCAGTACTTC. Drawing the rest from reference TRBV7-2 and TRBJ2-7, the complete variable domain is GAGVSQSPSNKVTEKGKDVELRCDPISGHTALYWYRQSLGQGLEFLIYFQGNSAPDKSGLPSDRFSAERTGGSVSTLTIQRTQQEDSAVYLCASSFSTYEQYFGPGTRLTVT.

There are a few counts of this clone. The chain combines TRBV7-9 with TRBJ1-6; 9 positions agree with TRBD1. The V gene end was trimmed by 8 bases and the J gene end by 5 bases; junction bases not matched to a gene: 4. Looked up from germline, CDR1 is SEHNR and CDR2 is FQNEAQ (reference sequence). This CDR3 has 14 amino acids. The CDR3 DNA reads as TGTGCCAGCGGCCGGGACAGGGATAATTCACCCCTCCACTTT. This encodes CASGRDRDNSPLHF.

The V call is TRBV12-3 or TRBV12-4, the J call TRBJ1-2; D is undetermined. The CDR3 spans 13 residues. V was shortened by 5 bases and J by 8 bases, with 15 bases between the two germline ends. The CDR3, as DNA: TGTGCCAGCAGTCTTGGCAGGACGGGGGGCTACACCTTC. Its protein product is CASSLGRTGGYTF.

The chain is built from TRBV25-1 and TRBJ1-1, with D possibly TRBD1 on 6 matching bases. The V and J ends lost 4 bases and 6 bases respectively, with 15 bases between them. This CDR3 is 14 amino acids long. Germline V CDR1 and CDR2: MGHDK, SYGVNS. CDR3 sequence reads: CASSGRGGSAEAFF. Here the CDR3 DNA reads TGTGCCAGCAGTGGGAGGGGGGGGAGCGCTGAAGCTTTCTTT.

This clone occurred once. The J gene is TRBJ2-4, the V gene TRBV6-1; 7 bases map to TRBD1. Germline assignment: CDR1 MNHNS and CDR2 SASEGT. This CDR3 is built from 18 residues. V shed 2 bases, J shed 2 bases, and the junction held 12 bases outside the gene matches. The CDR3 sequence: CASSERKGGAGSKNIQYF. CDR3 coding DNA: TGTGCCAGCAGTGAACGCAAAGGGGGCGCCGGGTCCAAAAACATTCAGTACTTC.

The chain links TRBV7-9 to TRBJ2-3; 10 nucleotides line up with TRBD1. The CDR3 runs 12 residues. J lost 13 bases, V lost 5 bases, and 6 bases had no gene match. CDR1 is SEHNR and CDR2 is FQNEAQ in the germline V gene (reference sequence). In nucleotides, the CDR3 is TGTGCCAGCAGCGCCGGGACAGGGGAGAAGTATTTT. Translating it yields CASSAGTGEKYF. The entire variable domain, with the rest obtained from reference TRBV7-9 and TRBJ2-3, is as follows: DTGVSQNPRHKITKRGQNVTFRCDPISEHNRLYWYRQTLGQGPEFLTYFQNEAQLEKSRLLSDRFSAERPKGSFSTLEIQRTEQGDSAMYLCASSAGTGEKYFGPGTRLTVL.

The chain combines TRBV5-1 with TRBJ2-1, with TRBD2 as a possible D gene (6 bases). This CDR3 contains 19 residues. Trimming pared 3 bases from V and 0 bases from J, leaving 22 bases between. The germline V gene has CDR1 SGHRS and CDR2 YFSETQ. The CDR3 DNA sequence: TGCGCCAGCAGCTGGGGAAGGGGCGGGACCATAAGCTCCTACAATGAGCAGTTCTTC. Amino acids: CASSWGRGGTISSYNEQFF.

CDR3 sequence (DNA): TGTGCCAGCAGTGGTGGACAGCTGAACACCGGGGAGCTGTTTTTT. The encoded protein is CASSGGQLNTGELFF. This sequence joins TRBV2 and TRBJ2-2; D may be TRBD1 (6 bases). This CDR3 region has 15 residues. The V end was cut by 4 bases, the J end by 1 base, with 10 bases between. Per the germline V gene, CDR1 is SNHLY and CDR2 is FYNNEI. The full variable domain, rest sourced from reference TRBV2 and TRBJ2-2, is EPEVTQTPSHQVTQMGQEVILRCVPISNHLYFYWYRQILGQKVEFLVSFYNNEISEKSEIFDDQFSVERPDGSNFTLKIRSTKLEDSAMYFCASSGGQLNTGELFFGEGSRLTVL.

This clone was counted only a few times. The V call is TRBV18, the J call TRBJ2-7; tentative D call: TRBD2 (6 bases). This CDR3 spans 14 amino acids. Germline CDR1 and CDR2: KGHSH and LQKENI. Trimming took 3 bases from V and 4 from J, leaving 13 bases between them. The CDR3 protein is CASSPYGGSYEQYF. The CDR3 DNA reads as TGTGCCAGCTCACCTTACGGAGGGTCTTACGAGCAGTACTTC.

The chain is built from TRBV7-8 and TRBJ2-2, with 15 bases lining up with TRBD2. Germline V gene lookup returns CDR1 SGHVS and CDR2 FQNEAQ. The CDR3 sequence is 18 residues long. V was clipped by 5 bases and J by 5 bases; unmatched bases: 9. CDR3 protein: CASSLSGLAGGRTGELFF. CDR3 nucleotide sequence: TGTGCCAGCAGCCTGTCAGGACTAGCGGGGGGGCGGACCGGGGAGCTGTTTTTT.

The CDR3 region has the DNA TGTGCCAGCAGCTTAGGACTCTCACCCGAGCAGTACTTC. It codes for CASSLGLSPEQYF. V is TRBV7-2 and J is TRBJ2-7; D call uncertain. The CDR3 consists of 13 residues. The V end was cut by 1 base, the J end by 6 bases, with 10 bases between. CDR1 is SGHTA and CDR2 is FQGNSA in the germline V gene.

This clone showed up just a few times. V gene TRBV3-1 (or the pseudogene TRBV3-2) combines with J gene TRBJ2-1, with 8 bases fitting TRBD2. With V trimmed by 2 bases and J by 8 bases, 8 bases remained unmatched. CDR1 is LGHDT and CDR2 is YNNKEL in the germline V gene (reference sequence). The length of the CDR3 is 15 residues. CDR3 bases: TGTGCCAGCAGCCAACGTAGCGGGGAGGGGGATGAGCAGTTCTTC. This sequence encodes CASSQRSGEGDEQFF.

The chain employs TRBV29-1 and TRBJ1-1; D gene uncertain. Trimming cost V 7 bases and J 7 bases, with 13 bases left between them. The CDR3 length is 11 residues. The germline V gene has CDR1 SQVTM and CDR2 ANQGSEA. Here the CDR3 reads CSARRGDEAFF. CDR3 in DNA: TGCAGCGCGAGACGGGGAGATGAAGCTTTCTTT.

V gene TRBV7-2 combines with J gene TRBJ2-7; the match to TRBD2 covers 8 bases. After removal of 4 bases from V and 8 bases from J, the junction contained 10 bases not matched to a gene. Per germline, CDR1 SGHTA and CDR2 FQGNSA. This CDR3 has 14 amino acids. The CDR3 spells CASSSLTAGVKQYF. CDR3 DNA: TGTGCCAGCAGCTCCCTAACAGCGGGAGTTAAGCAGTACTTC.